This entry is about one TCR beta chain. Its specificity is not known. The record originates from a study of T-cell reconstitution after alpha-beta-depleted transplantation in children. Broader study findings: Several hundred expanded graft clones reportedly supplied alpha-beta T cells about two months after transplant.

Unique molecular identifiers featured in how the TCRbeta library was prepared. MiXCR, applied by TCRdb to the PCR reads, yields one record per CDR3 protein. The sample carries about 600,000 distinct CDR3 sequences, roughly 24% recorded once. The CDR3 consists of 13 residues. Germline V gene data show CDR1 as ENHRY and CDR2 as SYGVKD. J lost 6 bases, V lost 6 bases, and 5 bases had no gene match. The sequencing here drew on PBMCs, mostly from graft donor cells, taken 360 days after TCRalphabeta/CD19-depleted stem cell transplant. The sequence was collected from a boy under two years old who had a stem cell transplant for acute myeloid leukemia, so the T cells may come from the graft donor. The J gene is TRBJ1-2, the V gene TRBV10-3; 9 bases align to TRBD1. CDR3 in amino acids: CAISRDRAHGYTF. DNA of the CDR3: TGTGCCATCAGCCGGGACAGGGCCCATGGCTACACCTTC.